The 9 T cell receptor beta chains reported below all come from one sample, sequenced in a study of Graves' ophthalmopathy and Graves' hyperthyroidism. Amplified material comprised TCR beta CDR3 regions derived from RNA transcripts. RT-PCR in the first round used HTBI primers; a second-round multiplex PCR followed. TCRdb fed the multiplex PCR reads into MiXCR, producing one record per CDR3 protein. The sample shows hundreds of thousands of distinct CDR3 sequences, more than 20% of them seen only once. Sequencing was carried out using peripheral blood. Source of these receptors: a woman aged 18-29 years with stable Graves' hyperthyroidism.

The CDR3 bases are TGTGCCAGCAGTCAAGGAGGGGGCGGGGAGCTGTTTTTT. The encoded protein is CASSQGGGGELFF. The J gene is TRBJ2-2, the V gene TRBV12-3 or TRBV12-4; D may be TRBD1 or TRBD2 (6 bases each). Trimming took 5 bases from V and 7 from J, leaving 11 bases between them. The CDR3 contains 13 residues.

Notes on this clonotype: A clone one base away is much larger, so this may be a read error. The V and J genes are TRBV6-5 and TRBJ1-1, with D possibly TRBD1 on 5 matching bases. The length of the CDR3 is 15 residues. Germline values: CDR1 MNHEY, CDR2 SVGAGI. As DNA, the CDR3 is TGTGCCTGCAGTTACTCGAAAAGGGGCGGAACTGAAGCTTTCTTT. This translates into CACSYSKRGGTEAFF.

This clonotype was counted at least ten times. The rearrangement links TRBV7-2 to TRBJ2-2; possibly TRBD1 for D (5 bases). Trimming cost V 5 bases and J 7 bases, with 17 bases left between them. CDR3 length: 15 residues. Germline lookup yields CDR1 SGHTA and CDR2 FQGNSA. CDR3 protein: CASSPLGGRVGELFF. CDR3 nucleotides: TGTGCCAGCAGCCCCCTAGGTGGCAGGGTCGGGGAGCTGTTTTTT.

This clonotype was seen ten or more times. This chain links TRBV20-1 with TRBJ2-5, with TRBD2 as a possible D gene (6 bases). The CDR3 has 15 residues. Between the trimmed V and J ends, which lost 2 bases and 1 base, there was a span of 14 bases. Looked up from germline, CDR1 is DFQATT and CDR2 is SNEGSKA (reference sequence). CDR3 sequence (DNA): TGCAGTGCTAGACAACCGGGACTCATCCAAGAGACCCAGTACTTC. Translating gives CSARQPGLIQETQYF.

This clonotype was found many times. This chain connects TRBV19 to TRBJ2-5, with TRBD2 matching 14 bases. Unmatched junction bases numbered 3, after V lost 10 bases and J lost 5 bases. The CDR3 has 13 amino acids. CDR1 and CDR2 from the germline V gene are LNHDA and SQIVND (reference sequence). CDR3 DNA: TGTGCCACCGGGACTAGCGGGAGCGAGACCCAGTACTTC. Protein: CATGTSGSETQYF.

Concerning this clonotype: A single base separates this from a much larger clone, so it may be a read error. The chain links TRBV6-5 to TRBJ1-5; no reliable D call. Deletions cut 2 bases from V and 2 bases from J, with 7 bases between. This CDR3 contains 14 residues. Germline values: CDR1 MNHEY, CDR2 SVGAGI. CDR3 nucleotide sequence: TGTGCCAGCAGTTACAAGCAAGGCAATCAGCCCCAGCATTTT. It translates to CASSYKQGNQPQHF.

This clonotype was picked up a small number of times. The V gene is TRBV4-1, the J gene TRBJ1-1; TRBD1 agrees at 7 bases. Germline V CDR1 and CDR2: MGHRA, YSYEKL. The ends lost 0 bases at V and 3 bases at J; junction bases unmatched: 4. CDR3 size: 15 residues. In DNA, the CDR3 is TGCGCCAGCAGCCAAGAGGAGGGGGCGTACACTGAAGCTTTCTTT. Translating it yields CASSQEEGAYTEAFF.

This chain uses TRBV6-1 with TRBJ1-1; maybe TRBD1 (5 bases). The germline V gene encodes CDR1 MNHNS and CDR2 SASEGT. The CDR3 is made up of 14 amino acids. Between the trimmed V and J ends, which lost 2 bases and 8 bases, there was a span of 15 bases. The CDR3 nucleotides read TGTGCCAGCAGTGAAAGGGGTCCCCGCTCCGAAGCTTTCTTT. Translated, it gives CASSERGPRSEAFF.

This clonotype was observed many times. CDR3 sequence: CASRDPGLRRYEQYF. The DNA of the CDR3 is TGTGCCAGCAGGGATCCGGGACTCCGACGCTACGAGCAGTACTTC. The chain combines TRBV11-2 with TRBJ2-7; possible D gene TRBD2, 6 bases. The V gene's germline CDR1 is SGHAT and CDR2 FQNNGV. The CDR3 runs to 15 residues. V dropped 6 bases and J dropped 3 bases, with 18 bases sitting between them. Looking up the rest from reference TRBV11-2 and TRBJ2-7 gives the full variable domain: EAGVAQSPRYKIIEKRQSVAFWCNPISGHATLYWYQQILGQGPKLLIQFQNNGVVDDSQLPKDRFSAERLKGVDSTLKIQPAKLEDSAVYLCASRDPGLRRYEQYFGPGTRLTVT.